The next 22 T cell receptor beta chains were all read from a single sample in a study of glioma-infiltrating T cells. Using RNA template, CDR3s of TCR alpha and beta were amplified with iRepertoire arm-PCR. TCRdb ran MiXCR on the multiplex PCR reads and lists one entry per CDR3 protein. The sample consists of over 120,000 distinct CDR3 sequences, roughly two fifths of them appearing once. The sample consisted of glioma tissue, nonneoplastic brain tissue, or PBMCs (not recorded which). These receptors were taken from a human donor with low-grade glioma or glioblastoma, undergoing nonglioma brain surgery, or in good health (not recorded which).

This clonotype has a count of ten or more. The chain is built from TRBV27 and TRBJ2-1; the match to TRBD2 covers 7 bases. CDR1 MNHEY and CDR2 SMNVEV come from the germline V gene (reference sequence). The CDR3 contains 15 residues. Unmatched junction bases numbered 7, after V lost 2 bases and J lost 6 bases. The CDR3 DNA reads TGTGCCAGCAGTTTAAAGAGCGGGATCTTCAATGAGCAGTTCTTC. This encodes CASSLKSGIFNEQFF.

This clonotype showed up just a few times. This chain joins TRBV27 and TRBJ1-1; possible D gene TRBD1, 6 bases. The germline V gene has CDR1 MNHEY and CDR2 SMNVEV (reference sequence). V was trimmed by 3 bases and J by 3 bases, leaving 14 bases between them. CDR3 length: 15 residues. CDR3 nucleotides: TGTGCCAGCAGTTTGGGGGCAGGGGCTTACACTGAAGCTTTCTTT. Encoded protein: CASSLGAGAYTEAFF.

V is TRBV7-2 and J is TRBJ2-1, with 7 bases aligning to TRBD2. Germline V gene data show CDR1 as SGHTA and CDR2 as FQGNSA. Unmatched junction bases numbered 3, after V lost 1 base and J lost 6 bases. This CDR3 contains 14 residues. CDR3 sequence: CASSLGGGLNEQFF. CDR3 bases: TGTGCCAGCAGCTTAGGCGGGGGACTCAATGAGCAGTTCTTC.

The chain joins TRBV20-1 to TRBJ2-7, with 8 nucleotides matching TRBD2. CDR1 and CDR2 from the germline V gene are DFQATT and SNEGSKA (reference sequence). The ends lost 5 bases at V and 4 bases at J; junction bases unmatched: 10. The CDR3 extends over 14 amino acids. CDR3 sequence (DNA): TGCAGTGCTCCAGCGGGAGTGATTAAGTACGAGCAGTACTTC. As protein: CSAPAGVIKYEQYF.

The J gene is TRBJ2-1, the V gene TRBV4-1, with D maybe TRBD2 (5 bases). Trimming pared 5 bases from V and 3 bases from J, leaving 14 bases between. The CDR3 contains 15 residues. Germline V gene lookup returns CDR1 MGHRA and CDR2 YSYEKL. CDR3 sequence reads: CASSFGLSDYNEQFF. Written as DNA, the CDR3 is TGCGCCAGCAGCTTTGGACTGTCAGACTACAATGAGCAGTTCTTC.

This clonotype came up once. The chain recombines TRBV5-1 with TRBJ1-5; 7 positions agree with TRBD1. The junction had 7 bases not matched to a gene; V was cut back by 4 bases and J by 3 bases. Germline V gene sequence: CDR1 SGHRS, CDR2 YFSETQ. The CDR3 consists of 15 residues. This chain's CDR3 is CASSMGQIPNQPQHF. The CDR3 nucleotides are TGCGCCAGCAGCATGGGACAGATCCCCAATCAGCCCCAGCATTTT.

This clonotype was picked up a small number of times. V is TRBV10-3 and J is TRBJ2-5, with 13 bases aligning to TRBD2. V trimming: 6 bases; J trimming: 5 bases; junction bases outside the gene matches: 6. Germline CDR1 and CDR2: ENHRY and SYGVKD. The CDR3 is 15 residues long. For the CDR3, the DNA is TGTGCCATCAGCCCCACTAGCGGGAGGGACGAGACCCAGTACTTC. Its translation is CAISPTSGRDETQYF.

The V gene is TRBV2, the J gene TRBJ2-2; D is possibly TRBD1 (5 bases). CDR1 is SNHLY and CDR2 is FYNNEI in the germline V gene. This CDR3 is built from 14 residues. With 6 bases removed from V and 2 bases from J, the gap between germline ends came to 10 bases. The CDR3 region is CASRFQGNTGELFF. In DNA form, the CDR3 reads TGTGCCAGCAGATTTCAGGGAAACACCGGGGAGCTGTTTTTT.

This chain links TRBV6-2 or TRBV6-3 with TRBJ2-2, with D possibly being TRBD1 (5 bases). CDR3 size: 12 residues. V lost 5 bases to trimming and J lost 6 bases, with 7 bases between them. Germline V gene sequence: CDR1 MNHEY, CDR2 SVGEGT. The CDR3 coding sequence is TGTGCCAGCAGTCAGGGCGCCGGGGAGCTGTTTTTT. This translates into CASSQGAGELFF.

This clonotype has a handful of counts. J is TRBJ2-5 and V is TRBV7-2; 8 positions agree with TRBD1. The V and J ends lost 4 bases and 5 bases, in that order; junction bases with no gene match: 6. CDR1 and CDR2 from the germline V gene are SGHTA and FQGNSA. CDR3 length: 14 residues. The CDR3, as DNA: TGTGCCAGCAGCTCCCAGGGGGCGACCGAGACCCAGTACTTC. This encodes CASSSQGATETQYF.

This clonotype came up once. The chain couples TRBV19 to TRBJ1-2; no clear D. The CDR3 consists of 14 residues. V was cut by 3 bases and J by 7 bases, with 15 bases left in between. Germline values: CDR1 LNHDA, CDR2 SQIVND (reference sequence). CDR3: CASSIEFERRGYTF. The CDR3 coding sequence is TGTGCCAGTAGTATCGAGTTCGAGCGGCGTGGCTACACCTTC.

There are a few counts of this clonotype. This chain links TRBV6-1 with TRBJ2-7; no reliable D call. Germline V gene sequence: CDR1 MNHNS, CDR2 SASEGT. The length of the CDR3 is 13 residues. The V end was cut by 7 bases, the J end by 4 bases, with 14 bases between. The CDR3 here is CASTPQDVYEQYF. CDR3 sequence (DNA): TGTGCCAGCACTCCCCAGGACGTTTACGAGCAGTACTTC.

In this sample, this clonotype turned up a few times. J is TRBJ1-1 and V is TRBV7-2; 7 bases map to TRBD1. This CDR3 comprises 15 residues. Germline V lookup: CDR1 SGHTA, CDR2 FQGNSA. Unmatched junction bases numbered 9, after V lost 4 bases and J lost 4 bases. CDR3 DNA: TGTGCCAGCAGCTCACTACAGGGGACCGGCACTGAAGCTTTCTTT. Translated, it gives CASSSLQGTGTEAFF.

The sample holds a few counts of this clonotype. This sequence joins TRBV7-9 and TRBJ1-3; D is unclear. The V gene's germline CDR1 is SEHNR and CDR2 FQNEAQ (reference sequence). V dropped 5 bases and J dropped 0 bases, with 5 bases sitting between them. The CDR3 runs 13 residues. Here the CDR3 reads CASSTNSGNTIYF. CDR3 bases: TGTGCCAGCAGCACGAACTCTGGAAACACCATATATTTT.

V usage is TRBV4-2 and J usage is TRBJ1-6; D ambiguous. Germline-derived CDR1 and CDR2 are LGHNA and YNFKEQ. V was trimmed by 4 bases and J by 4 bases, leaving 17 bases between them. The CDR3 sequence is 17 residues long. DNA of the CDR3: TGTGCCAGCAGCCGATTTGGAGGCAGTCCGTATAATTCACCCCTCCACTTT. It codes for CASSRFGGSPYNSPLHF.

The J gene is TRBJ2-7, the V gene TRBV19; no firm D call. The CDR3 is 11 residues long. Trimming stripped 4 bases from V and 6 bases from J, with 7 bases between. CDR1 and CDR2 from the germline V gene are LNHDA and SQIVND (reference sequence). The CDR3 spells CASSTGSEQYF. The CDR3 nucleotides are TGTGCCAGTAGTACGGGTAGCGAGCAGTACTTC.

The CDR3 DNA is TGCGCCAGCAGTGAGGAGGGCCCCCTCTCCTACGAGCAGTACTTC. Protein: CASSEEGPLSYEQYF. The chain employs TRBV10-2 and TRBJ2-7; D perhaps matches TRBD2 (5 bases). V was pared by 2 bases and J by 0 bases, with 11 bases between. CDR3 length: 15 residues. Germline V lookup: CDR1 WSHSY, CDR2 SAAADI.

This clonotype was seen a few times. The chain combines TRBV2 with TRBJ2-1, with TRBD2 matching over 13 bases. The length of the CDR3 is 15 residues. After removal of 2 bases from V and 7 bases from J, the junction contained 2 bases not matched to a gene. Germline V gives CDR1 SNHLY, CDR2 FYNNEI. CDR3 amino acids: CASSERTSGSNEQFF. CDR3 sequence (DNA): TGTGCCAGCAGTGAAAGGACTAGCGGGAGTAATGAGCAGTTCTTC.

This clonotype was seen at least ten times. The chain joins TRBV7-9 to TRBJ2-3, with 7 bases identical to TRBD1. Trimming at V came to 7 bases and at J to 2 bases, leaving 6 bases not matched to a gene. Looked up from germline, CDR1 is SEHNR and CDR2 is FQNEAQ (reference sequence). The CDR3 length is 14 residues. The CDR3 loop is CASTPGQPTDTQYF. The CDR3 region has the DNA TGTGCCAGCACCCCGGGACAGCCCACAGATACGCAGTATTTT.

The CDR3 loop is CSASWNKGDNEQYF. CDR3 DNA sequence: TGCAGTGCTAGCTGGAACAAAGGGGACAATGAGCAGTACTTC. J is TRBJ2-7 and V is TRBV20-1; D is perhaps TRBD1 (6 bases). There are 14 residues in the CDR3. Germline-derived CDR1 and CDR2 are DFQATT and SNEGSKA (reference sequence). Trimming took off 3 bases at V and 7 bases at J, with 19 bases between the two ends.

The V call is TRBV2, the J call TRBJ2-7, with TRBD2 matching 7 bases. V shed 7 bases, J shed 0 bases, and the junction held 9 bases outside the gene matches. The CDR3 contains 15 residues. Per germline, CDR1 SNHLY and CDR2 FYNNEI. In DNA form, the CDR3 reads TGTGCCAGCATCCCAAGCGGGGTGAGCTCCTACGAGCAGTACTTC. Amino acid sequence: CASIPSGVSSYEQYF.

This clonotype has more than one count but fewer than ten. The rearrangement uses TRBV18 and TRBJ2-7; D is uncertain. CDR3 length: 14 amino acids. V was cut by 5 bases and J by 0 bases, with 11 bases left in between. Per the germline V gene, CDR1 is KGHSH and CDR2 is LQKENI. DNA of the CDR3: TGTGCCAGCTCAGATAGTCCCAGCTCCTACGAGCAGTACTTC. Its translation is CASSDSPSSYEQYF.